This T cell receptor beta chain is drawn from a study of blood T cell repertoires in COVID-19. Original analysis: Estimates of nucleated cell counts were drawn from the amplification of reference gene primers. This table comes from immunoSEQ multiplex PCR, and its TCRdb copy is limited to in-frame clones, with some not included. V, J and clone size reflect that table, while D and trimming were determined from the DNA. The sample contains 86,000 or so clones, around 80% of which appear only once. Germline-derived CDR1 and CDR2 are SEHNR and FQNEAQ (reference sequence). J was trimmed by 3 bases and V by 5 bases; bases with no gene match: 11. This CDR3 region has 17 residues.

Input material: peripheral blood. The chain carries TRBV7-9 and TRBJ1-3, with 9 bases that match TRBD1. The clonotype comes from a man aged 70 or older with acute or convalescent COVID-19. CDR3 DNA sequence: TGTGCCAGCAGCCCCAGGACGGACAGGGGAGTTGGAAACACCATATATTTT. Translation: CASSPRTDRGVGNTIYF.